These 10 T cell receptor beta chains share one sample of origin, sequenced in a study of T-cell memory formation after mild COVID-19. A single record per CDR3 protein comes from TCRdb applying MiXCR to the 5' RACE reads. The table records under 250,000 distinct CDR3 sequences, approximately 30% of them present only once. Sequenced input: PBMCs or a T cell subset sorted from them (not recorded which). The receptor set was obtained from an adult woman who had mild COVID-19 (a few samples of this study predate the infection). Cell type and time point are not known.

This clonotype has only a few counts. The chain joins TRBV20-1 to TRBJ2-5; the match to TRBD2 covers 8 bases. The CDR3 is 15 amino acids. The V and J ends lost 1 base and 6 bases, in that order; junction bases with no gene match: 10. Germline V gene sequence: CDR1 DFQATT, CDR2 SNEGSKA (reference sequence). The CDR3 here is CSARGGGTPGKTQYF. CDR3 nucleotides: TGCAGTGCTAGAGGCGGGGGGACCCCCGGGAAGACCCAGTACTTC.

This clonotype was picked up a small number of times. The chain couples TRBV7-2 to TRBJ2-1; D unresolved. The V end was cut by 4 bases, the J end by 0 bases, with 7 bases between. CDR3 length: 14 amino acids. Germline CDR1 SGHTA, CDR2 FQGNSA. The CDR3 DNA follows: TGTGCCAGCAGCTCAAGAAGCTCCTACAATGAGCAGTTCTTC. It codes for CASSSRSSYNEQFF.

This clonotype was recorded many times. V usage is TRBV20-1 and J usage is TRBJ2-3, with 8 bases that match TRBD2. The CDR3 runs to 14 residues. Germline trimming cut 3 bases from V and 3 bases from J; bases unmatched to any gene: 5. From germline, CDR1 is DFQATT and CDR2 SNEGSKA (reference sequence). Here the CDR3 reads CSASRRGGTDTQYF. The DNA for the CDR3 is TGCAGTGCTAGTCGGCGCGGGGGGACAGATACGCAGTATTTT.

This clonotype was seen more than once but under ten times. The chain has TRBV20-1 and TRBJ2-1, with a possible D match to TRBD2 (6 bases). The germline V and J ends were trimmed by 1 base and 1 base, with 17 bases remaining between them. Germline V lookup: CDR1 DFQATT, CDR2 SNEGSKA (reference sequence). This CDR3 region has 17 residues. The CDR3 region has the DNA TGCAGTGCTAGAGTCAAAGAGGGAGGAGGATCCTACAATGAGCAGTTCTTC. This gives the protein CSARVKEGGGSYNEQFF.

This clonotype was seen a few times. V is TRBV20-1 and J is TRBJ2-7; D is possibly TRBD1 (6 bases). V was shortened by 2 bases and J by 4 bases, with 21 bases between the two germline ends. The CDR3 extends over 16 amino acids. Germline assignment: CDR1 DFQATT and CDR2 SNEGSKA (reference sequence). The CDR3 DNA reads TGCAGTGCTAGAAGGTCCAGGGGTAGCCCCAGGTACGAGCAGTACTTC. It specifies CSARRSRGSPRYEQYF.

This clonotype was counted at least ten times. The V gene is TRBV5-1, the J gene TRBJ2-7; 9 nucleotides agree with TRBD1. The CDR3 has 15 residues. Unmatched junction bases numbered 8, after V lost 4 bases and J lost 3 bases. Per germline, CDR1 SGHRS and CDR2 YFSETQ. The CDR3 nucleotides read TGCGCCAGCAGCAGGTCTACGGGACAGGGCTACGAGCAGTACTTC. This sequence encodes CASSRSTGQGYEQYF.

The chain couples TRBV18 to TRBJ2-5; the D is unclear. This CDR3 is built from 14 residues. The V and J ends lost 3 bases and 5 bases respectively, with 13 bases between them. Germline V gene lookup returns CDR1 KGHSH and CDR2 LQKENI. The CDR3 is CASSPFAKEETQYF. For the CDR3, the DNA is TGTGCCAGCTCACCCTTCGCTAAGGAGGAGACCCAGTACTTC.

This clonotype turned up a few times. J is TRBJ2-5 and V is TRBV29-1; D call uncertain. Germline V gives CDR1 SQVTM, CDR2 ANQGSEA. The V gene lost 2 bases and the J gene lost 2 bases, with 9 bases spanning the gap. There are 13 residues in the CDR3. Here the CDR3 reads CSVESASQETQYF. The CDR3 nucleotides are TGCAGCGTTGAAAGTGCCTCACAAGAGACCCAGTACTTC.

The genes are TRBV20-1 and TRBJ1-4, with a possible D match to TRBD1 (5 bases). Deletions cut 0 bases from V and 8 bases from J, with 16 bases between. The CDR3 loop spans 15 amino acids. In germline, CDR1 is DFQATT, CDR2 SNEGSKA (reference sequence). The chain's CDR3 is CSARDPGGVGEKLFF. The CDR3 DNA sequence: TGCAGTGCTAGAGATCCGGGAGGGGTCGGGGAAAAACTGTTTTTT.

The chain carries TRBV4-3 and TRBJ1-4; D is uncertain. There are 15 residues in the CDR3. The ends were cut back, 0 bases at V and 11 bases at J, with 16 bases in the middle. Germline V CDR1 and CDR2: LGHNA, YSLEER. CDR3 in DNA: TGCGCCAGCAGCCAAGAGAGGTGGTCGAATAGGAAACTGTTTTTT. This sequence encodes CASSQERWSNRKLFF.